This T cell receptor beta chain was recorded in a study of blood T cell repertoires in COVID-19. The table came from immunoSEQ multiplex PCR; TCRdb's copy has only in-frame clones and leaves some out. In the table there are a few hundred thousand clones, roughly four fifths of which are singletons. CDR3 size: 15 residues. V was pared by 6 bases and J by 0 bases, with 5 bases of the junction left unmatched. Germline V CDR1 and CDR2: MDHEN, SYDVKM. The V gene is TRBV28, the J gene TRBJ1-5; 7 nucleotides match TRBD1. The specimen was peripheral blood. The TCR comes from a woman aged 70-85 years with COVID-19, enrolled during active disease. CDR3 sequence reads: CASRPQGFSNQPQHF. The CDR3 bases are TGTGCCAGCAGACCACAGGGGTTTAGCAATCAGCCCCAGCATTTT.